This T cell receptor (beta chain) was sequenced in a study of cytomegalovirus exposure and HLA in healthy donors. Amplification used 60 Vbeta primers and 13 Jbeta primers. Sequenced by immunoSEQ multiplex PCR; TCRdb stores in-frame clones only, minus some. The sample table sets out 150,000 or so clones. Of note for this clone: Its target is unknown.

Germline trimming cut 1 base from V and 5 bases from J; bases unmatched to any gene: 7. The CDR3 totals 16 residues. Germline CDR1 is MGHRA and CDR2 is YSYEKL. The study, taken as a whole, reports: A later analysis appeared to link common viral pathogens to several of the most significant clusters.

This sequence originates from a woman aged 18 to 35 in good health and CMV-seronegative. This chain links TRBV4-1 with TRBJ2-1; 8 nucleotides agree with TRBD1. The sequencing input was PBMCs. CDR3 in DNA: TGCGCCAGCAGCCAAGCCCCGGGACAGGAAAACAATGAGCAGTTCTTC. It encodes CASSQAPGQENNEQFF.